A selection of T cell receptor beta chains follows, all from one sample in a study of T cell changes during pregnancy in multiple sclerosis. Data came from immunoSEQ multiplex PCR; TCRdb stores just in-frame clones and leaves some out. The sample lists roughly 40,000 clones; around nine tenths were seen once. The sequenced sample was CD4+ T cells from peripheral blood mononuclear cells, obtained in the third trimester of pregnancy. The origin of the receptors is a female donor with multiple sclerosis, enrolled in a pregnancy study. Each CDR3 is given with its conserved first and last residue. A D gene is named only where the DNA matches it firmly. Clone size is shown for a subset of rows, as once, few, many or a class of expanded clone.

>-|TRBJ2-1|TRBV9|TRBD2
TGTGCCAGCAGCCCTAGCGGGAGTTACCACAATGAGCAGTTCTTC
CASSPSGSYHNEQFF
>-|TRBJ2-7|TRBV4-2|-
TGTGCCAGCAGCCAAGTTCTACGCCAGGCCTACGAGCAGTACTTC
CASSQVLRQAYEQYF
>-|TRBJ1-2|TRBV5-1|TRBD1
TGCGCCAGCAGCTTAAGGGACAGGCTGTATGGCTACACCTTC
CASSLRDRLYGYTF
>-|TRBJ1-3|TRBV5-6|TRBD1
TGTGCCAGCAGCTCAGGGGGCCAGGACTCCCGAAACACCATATATTTT
CASSSGGQDSRNTIYF
>-|TRBJ2-5|TRBV5-4|-
TGTGCCAGCAGCTTGGGTGGGGGGGCAGAAGAGACCCAGTACTTC
CASSLGGGAEETQYF
>-|TRBJ1-5|TRBV6-1|TRBD1
TGTGCCAGCAGTGAAGCGTTCCGGGACAGGAGATATAGCAATCAGCCCCAGCATTTT
CASSEAFRDRRYSNQPQHF
>medium-sized|TRBJ2-7|TRBV5-6|TRBD2
TGTGCCAGCAGCTCCAAACCCCCCCCGGGAGGGACCTACGAGCAGTACTTC
CASSSKPPPGGTYEQYF
>-|TRBJ1-1|TRBV27|-
TGTGCCAGCAGCCCGCGTTTGAACACTGAAGCTTTCTTT
CASSPRLNTEAFF
>-|TRBJ2-5|TRBV14|-
TGTGCCAGCCGTTACGGGGGAGAGACCCAGTACTTC
CASRYGGETQYF
>-|TRBJ1-1|TRBV6-1|TRBD1
TGTGCCAGCAGTGGACAGGGGACCGGAAAAGCTTTCTTT
CASSGQGTGKAFF
>-|TRBJ2-2|TRBV19|TRBD1
TGTGCCAGTAGTATTCACGGACAGGGGAACACCGGGGAGCTGTTTTTT
CASSIHGQGNTGELFF
>-|TRBJ1-6|TRBV5-1|TRBD1
TGCGCCAGCAGCACACACACAGGGGGCCTAAATTCACCCCTCCACTTT
CASSTHTGGLNSPLHF
>-|TRBJ1-1|TRBV19|-
TGTGCCAGTACCACAGTTGGCCCGAACACTGAAGCTTTCTTT
CASTTVGPNTEAFF
>few|TRBJ1-1|TRBV5-5|TRBD1
TGTGCCAGCTACTACCTGAACAGGGGGGTCACTGAAGCTTTCTTT
CASYYLNRGVTEAFF
>-|TRBJ2-5|TRBV29-1|TRBD1
TGCAGCGCGGGACAGGGGAGCGAAGAGACCCAGTACTTC
CSAGQGSEETQYF
>-|TRBJ2-7|TRBV7-8|-
TGTGCCAGCAGCCTCCAGAGAGACGGGGAGATAGAGGAGCAGTACTTC
CASSLQRDGEIEEQYF
>-|TRBJ2-5|TRBV30|-
TGTGCCTGGAGTGGCCAGGGGTTAGGGGAGACCCAGTACTTC
CAWSGQGLGETQYF
>few|TRBJ2-7|TRBV28|-
TGTGCCAGCAGTCCCACCCCCGGACGGAGGTCCTACGAGCAGTACTTC
CASSPTPGRRSYEQYF
>-|TRBJ2-5|TRBV7-3|-
TGTGCCAGCAGTGTAACTCCCCAAGAGACCCAGTACTTC
CASSVTPQETQYF
>-|TRBJ2-7|TRBV28|TRBD1
TGTGCCAGCAGCCCCTCGACAGGGGACGAGCAGTACTTC
CASSPSTGDEQYF
>-|TRBJ2-7|TRBV27|TRBD2
TGTGCCTCCCGCCGGTTAGCGGGAGTCCACGAGCAGTACTTC
CASRRLAGVHEQYF
>-|TRBJ2-1|TRBV7-2|-
TGTGCCAGCAATCGAATGGGGGGAGGGGGGTCGCAGTTCTTC
CASNRMGGGGSQFF
>once|TRBJ1-2|TRBV5-1|-
TGCGCCAGCAGTGACCAGGCCTATGGCTACACCTTC
CASSDQAYGYTF
>once|TRBJ1-1|TRBV27|-
TGTGCCAGCAGTTCCTCCCCTTACACTGAAGCTTTCTTT
CASSSSPYTEAFF
>-|TRBJ1-3|TRBV5-1|-
TGCGCCAGCAGCTTGGTGGGAGTCGGAAACACCATATATTTT
CASSLVGVGNTIYF
>few|TRBJ1-1|TRBV30|-
TGTGCCTGGAGGAGGGGGTCGAACACTGAAGCTTTCTTT
CAWRRGSNTEAFF
>-|TRBJ1-5|TRBV9|-
TGTGCCAGCAGCGTAGGCACAGGTGATAGCAATCAGCCCCAGCATTTT
CASSVGTGDSNQPQHF
>-|TRBJ2-1|TRBV27|TRBD2
TGTGCCAGCAGTTTCTGGACTAGCGGGAGCTATGAGCAGTTCTTC
CASSFWTSGSYEQFF
>-|TRBJ2-7|TRBV28|-
TGTGCCAGCAGTCCTCCCCCGAGGGGACGGGAGTACGAGCAGTACTTC
CASSPPPRGREYEQYF
>-|TRBJ2-1|TRBV5-1|TRBD2
TGCGCCAGCAGCGCGGGGGGGAGGGCGGGGGAGCAGTTCTTC
CASSAGGRAGEQFF
>-|TRBJ1-1|TRBV6-6|TRBD1
TGTGCCAGCAGTCGCGGGACAGGGGGTTTCTTAACTGAAGCTTTCTTT
CASSRGTGGFLTEAFF
>-|TRBJ2-2|TRBV30|-
TGTGCCTGGAGTGTCTCCTTCGCGAACACCGGGGAGCTGTTTTTT
CAWSVSFANTGELFF
>-|TRBJ1-2|TRBV28|TRBD1
TGTGCCAGCTTCGGGACAGAGTATGGCTACACCTTC
CASFGTEYGYTF
>-|TRBJ1-4|TRBV29-1|-
TGCAGCGTCGCCAAATTGGCCCCAAATGAAAAACTGTTTTTT
CSVAKLAPNEKLFF
>-|TRBJ1-3|TRBV6-1|-
TGTGCCAGCAGTCCCAGGGCGCCCGGAAACACCATATATTTT
CASSPRAPGNTIYF
>-|TRBJ1-1|TRBV7-9|TRBD1
TGTGCCAGCAGTACAGGGGGAGCTTCTTTCTTT
CASSTGGASFF
>-|TRBJ1-3|TRBV11-2|-
TGTGCCAGCAGCCGCAGGGCAGGCGAGGGAAACACCATATATTTT
CASSRRAGEGNTIYF
>medium-sized|TRBJ2-7|TRBV5-1|-
TGCGCCAGCAGCTTGAGCCCCGGGGGCTCCTACGAGCAGTACTTC
CASSLSPGGSYEQYF
>-|TRBJ2-2|TRBV9|TRBD2
TGTGCCAGCAGCGTACTCGGACTAGCGGGGTTTGGAGGGGAGCTGTTTTTT
CASSVLGLAGFGGELFF
>-|TRBJ1-6|TRBV29-1|-
TGCAGCGTGCGACTTACAGGGCAAGGGAGTTCACCCCTCCACTTT
CSVRLTGQGSSPLHF
>-|TRBJ1-5|TRBV21-1|-
TGTGCCAGCAGCAAAGTATTGGGACAGGTATACAATCAGCCCCAGCATTTT
CASSKVLGQVYNQPQHF
>-|TRBJ1-1|TRBV9|-
TGTGCCAGCAGCGCGACAGGGAACACTGAAGCTTTCTTT
CASSATGNTEAFF
>-|TRBJ1-1|TRBV5-1|TRBD1
TGCGCCAGCAGCTCCCGGACAGGGGCTGAAGCTTTCTTT
CASSSRTGAEAFF
>-|TRBJ2-4|TRBV19|TRBD2
TGTGCCAGTAGTCCCATGACTAGCGTGAAGTCCTTTGCCAAAAACATTCAGTACTTC
CASSPMTSVKSFAKNIQYF
>-|TRBJ2-6|TRBV4-1|-
TGCGCCAGCAGCCAAGATAAGATCGCGGGAGGGGCCAACGTCCTGACTTTC
CASSQDKIAGGANVLTF
>-|TRBJ2-7|TRBV18|TRBD1
TGTGCCAGCTCACCAGGGACAGGGGCTGCCGCAGGATTATACGAGCAGTACTTC
CASSPGTGAAAGLYEQYF
>-|TRBJ2-1|TRBV2|-
TGTGCCAGCAGTGATCAATACAATGAGCAGTTCTTC
CASSDQYNEQFF
>-|TRBJ2-5|TRBV5-6|-
TGTGCCAGCAGCCCGAGGGTTCGGGACATCACCGTAAAGACCCAGTACTTC
CASSPRVRDITVKTQYF
>once|TRBJ2-7|TRBV5-1|-
TGCGCCAGCAGTAGGACAAGGGGCTACGAGCAGTACTTC
CASSRTRGYEQYF
>-|TRBJ1-1|TRBV11-2|-
TGTGCCAGCAGCTTCCCTGCGGGACGGATGAACACTGAAGCTTTCTTT
CASSFPAGRMNTEAFF
>-|TRBJ1-5|TRBV5-4|-
TGTGCCAGCAGCTTGGGCGGAGACAATCAGCCCCAGCATTTT
CASSLGGDNQPQHF
>-|TRBJ1-2|TRBV15|-
TGTGCTGTTGGGCAGGGCCCGTTTTTAGACTATGGCTACACCTTC
CAVGQGPFLDYGYTF
>-|TRBJ2-3|TRBV27|TRBD1
TGTGCCAGCAGCTTTAGGGGGCGACCCTCTCCTATTAGCACAGATACGCAGTATTTT
CASSFRGRPSPISTDTQYF
>-|TRBJ2-3|TRBV19|TRBD2
TGTGCCAGTAGTATAGGGGGACTAGCGGGGATTACCACAGATACGCAGTATTTT
CASSIGGLAGITTDTQYF
>few|TRBJ1-1|TRBV28|-
TGTGCCAGCAGTCCCACTGGAGGGTATAACACTGAAGCTTTCTTT
CASSPTGGYNTEAFF
>-|TRBJ2-1|TRBV6-1|TRBD2
TGTGCCAGCAGGGATGCTAGCGGGAGACATGAGCAGTTCTTC
CASRDASGRHEQFF
>-|TRBJ1-5|TRBV4-1|-
TGCGCCAGCAGCCAAGAGCCCTCGACCCGGAGTGGCAATCAGCCCCAGCATTTT
CASSQEPSTRSGNQPQHF
>once|TRBJ2-7|TRBV27|TRBD1
TGTGCCAGCAGTTCCGGGACAGGGTACGAGCAGTACTTC
CASSSGTGYEQYF
>-|TRBJ2-2|TRBV28|TRBD2
TGTGCCAGCAGATCTAGGACTAGCGGGAGGCCCGGGGAGCTGTTTTTT
CASRSRTSGRPGELFF